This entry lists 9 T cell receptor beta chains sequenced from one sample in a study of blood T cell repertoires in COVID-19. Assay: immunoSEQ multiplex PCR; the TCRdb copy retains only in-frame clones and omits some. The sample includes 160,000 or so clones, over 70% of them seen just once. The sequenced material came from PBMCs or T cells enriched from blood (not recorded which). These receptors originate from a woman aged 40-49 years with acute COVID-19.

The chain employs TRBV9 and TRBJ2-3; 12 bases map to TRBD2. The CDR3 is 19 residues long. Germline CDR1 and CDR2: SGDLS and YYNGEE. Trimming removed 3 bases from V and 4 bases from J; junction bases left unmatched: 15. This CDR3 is CASSAQSSGRAGLADTQYF. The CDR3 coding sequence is TGTGCCAGCAGCGCCCAATCTAGCGGGAGGGCCGGTTTGGCAGATACGCAGTATTTT.

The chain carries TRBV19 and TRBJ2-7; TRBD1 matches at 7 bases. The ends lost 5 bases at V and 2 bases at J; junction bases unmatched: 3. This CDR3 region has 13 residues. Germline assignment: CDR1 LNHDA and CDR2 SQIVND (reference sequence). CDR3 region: CASSPGQTYEQYF. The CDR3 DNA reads TGTGCCAGTAGTCCGGGACAGACCTACGAGCAGTACTTC.

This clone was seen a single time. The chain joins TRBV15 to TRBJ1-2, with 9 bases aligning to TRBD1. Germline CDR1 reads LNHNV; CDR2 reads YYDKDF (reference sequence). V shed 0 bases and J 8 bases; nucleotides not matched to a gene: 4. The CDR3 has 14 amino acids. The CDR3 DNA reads TGTGCCACCAGCAGAGAACGGACAGGGGAAGGCTACACCTTC. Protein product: CATSRERTGEGYTF.

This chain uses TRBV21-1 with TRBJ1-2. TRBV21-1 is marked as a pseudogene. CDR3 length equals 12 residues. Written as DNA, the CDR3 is TGTGCCAGCATCCCCTTATCCTATGGCTACACCTTC. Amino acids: CASIPLSYGYTF.

The CDR3 DNA sequence: TGTGCCAGCAGCGTACCGGGGGAGAATTCACCCCTCCACTTT. Translated, it gives CASSVPGENSPLHF. This chain uses TRBV9 with TRBJ1-6; D might be TRBD1 (5 bases). Trimming stripped 1 base from V and 7 bases from J, with 9 bases between. The CDR3 loop spans 14 amino acids. Per germline, CDR1 SGDLS and CDR2 YYNGEE.

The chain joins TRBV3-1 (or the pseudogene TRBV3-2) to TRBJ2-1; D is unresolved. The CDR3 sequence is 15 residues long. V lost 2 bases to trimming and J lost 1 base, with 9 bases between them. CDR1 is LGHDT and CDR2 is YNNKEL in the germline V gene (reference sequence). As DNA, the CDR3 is TGTGCCAGCAGCCAAACTGACTTTTCCTACAATGAGCAGTTCTTC. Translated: CASSQTDFSYNEQFF.

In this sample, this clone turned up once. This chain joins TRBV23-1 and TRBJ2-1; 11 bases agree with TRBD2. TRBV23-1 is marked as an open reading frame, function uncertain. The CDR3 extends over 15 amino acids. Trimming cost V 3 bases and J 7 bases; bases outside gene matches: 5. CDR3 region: CASSQRGLAENEQFF. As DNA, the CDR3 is TGCGCCAGCAGTCAGAGGGGACTAGCGGAAAATGAGCAGTTCTTC.

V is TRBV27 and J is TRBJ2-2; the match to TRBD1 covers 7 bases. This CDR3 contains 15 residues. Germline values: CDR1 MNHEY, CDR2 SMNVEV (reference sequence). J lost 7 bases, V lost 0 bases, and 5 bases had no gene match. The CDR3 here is CASSLSYRGDGELFF. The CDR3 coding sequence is TGTGCCAGCAGTTTATCGTACAGGGGTGACGGGGAGCTGTTTTTT.

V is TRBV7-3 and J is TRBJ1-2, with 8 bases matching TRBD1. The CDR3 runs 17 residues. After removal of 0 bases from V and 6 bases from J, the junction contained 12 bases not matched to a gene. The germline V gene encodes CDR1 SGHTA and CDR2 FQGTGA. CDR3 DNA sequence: TGTGCCAGCAGCTTAACCCCCTCCCAGGGACAGGCCGATGGCTACACCTTC. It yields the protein CASSLTPSQGQADGYTF.